This T cell receptor (beta chain) was found in a study of T cell responses to AZD1222 COVID-19 vaccine. Whole-study results and caveats: There were repertoire samples only from the period after the peak T cell response. Donors skewed white British and female; clonal diversity was possibly underestimated.

Clones were sequenced by immunoSEQ multiplex PCR, and TCRdb holds only the in-frame ones, with some missing. The sample shows fewer than 30,000 clones, around 86% of them seen only once. A word on this clone: Its antigen is currently unknown.

The CDR3 contains 15 residues. Germline loops: CDR1 MGHRA, CDR2 YSYEKL. With V trimmed by 4 bases and J by 7 bases, 3 bases remained unmatched. Sequenced here: peripheral blood, sampled 28 days after the second AZD1222 dose. The rearrangement uses TRBV4-1 and TRBJ1-6; 11 nucleotides align to TRBD1. The receptor comes from an adult who received the AZD1222 COVID-19 vaccine. The CDR3 DNA reads as TGCGCCAGCAGCCTCCGGGACAGGGGGAATTCACCCCTCCACTTT. This encodes CASSLRDRGNSPLHF.